The sequence of this T cell receptor (beta chain) was determined in a study of T cell responses to AZD1222 COVID-19 vaccine. The ends were cut back, 6 bases at V and 0 bases at J, with 6 bases in the middle. This CDR3 spans 13 amino acids. Germline CDR1 reads MNHEY; CDR2 reads SVGAGI. Profiled with immunoSEQ multiplex PCR; TCRdb holds only in-frame clones, not every one. This table has about 87,000 clones, 90% appearing once. The sequences come from peripheral blood, collected on day 0 of AZD1222 vaccination. The chain combines TRBV6-5 with TRBJ1-5; no firm D call. This TCR derives from an adult in good health. Here the CDR3 reads CASRRDSNQPQHF. The CDR3 coding sequence is TGTGCCAGCAGAAGGGATAGCAATCAGCCCCAGCATTTT.